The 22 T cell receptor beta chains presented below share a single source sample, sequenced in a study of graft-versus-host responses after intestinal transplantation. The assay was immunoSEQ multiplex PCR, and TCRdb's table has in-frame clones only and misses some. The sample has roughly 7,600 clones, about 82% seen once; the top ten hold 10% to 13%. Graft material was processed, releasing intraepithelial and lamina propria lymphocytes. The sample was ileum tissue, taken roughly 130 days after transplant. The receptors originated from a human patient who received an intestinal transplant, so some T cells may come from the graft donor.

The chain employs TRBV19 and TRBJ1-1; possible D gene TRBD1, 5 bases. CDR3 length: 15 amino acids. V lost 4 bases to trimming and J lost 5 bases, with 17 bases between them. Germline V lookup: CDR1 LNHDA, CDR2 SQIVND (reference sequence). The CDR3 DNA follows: TGTGCCAGTAGTAAACCAAGTGGGGCCCGGACTGAAGCTTTCTTT. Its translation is CASSKPSGARTEAFF. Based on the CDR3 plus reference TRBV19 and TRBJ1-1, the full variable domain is DGGITQSPKYLFRKEGQNVTLSCEQNLNHDAMYWYRQDPGQGLRLIYYSQIVNDFQKGDIAEGYSVSREKKESFPLTVTSAQKNPTAFYLCASSKPSGARTEAFFGQGTRLTVV.

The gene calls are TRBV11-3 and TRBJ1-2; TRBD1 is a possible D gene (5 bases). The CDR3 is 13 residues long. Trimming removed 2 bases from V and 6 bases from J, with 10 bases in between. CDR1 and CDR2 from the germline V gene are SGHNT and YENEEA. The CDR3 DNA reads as TGTGCCAGCAGCTTAATCTGGGGGAATGGCTACACCTTC. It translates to CASSLIWGNGYTF.

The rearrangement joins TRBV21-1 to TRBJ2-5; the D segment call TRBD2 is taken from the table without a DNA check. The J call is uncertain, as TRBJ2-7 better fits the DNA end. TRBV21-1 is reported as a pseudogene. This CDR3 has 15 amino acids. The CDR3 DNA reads TGTGCCAGCAGGAGACCGGACGGGAGCTCCTACGAGCAGTACTTC. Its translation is CASRRPDGSSYEQYF.

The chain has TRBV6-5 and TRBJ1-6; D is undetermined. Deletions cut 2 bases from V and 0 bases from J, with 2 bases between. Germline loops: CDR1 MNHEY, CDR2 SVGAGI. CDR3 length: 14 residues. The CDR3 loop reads CASSYSSYNSPLHF. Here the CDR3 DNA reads TGTGCCAGCAGTTACAGCTCCTATAATTCACCCCTCCACTTT.

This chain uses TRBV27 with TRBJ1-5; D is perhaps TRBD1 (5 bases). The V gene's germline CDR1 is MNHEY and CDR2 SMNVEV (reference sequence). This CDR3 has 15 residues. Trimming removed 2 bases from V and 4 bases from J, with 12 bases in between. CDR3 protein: CASSLGGSYNQPQHF. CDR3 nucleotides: TGTGCCAGCAGTTTAGGGGGTTCTTATAATCAGCCCCAGCATTTT.

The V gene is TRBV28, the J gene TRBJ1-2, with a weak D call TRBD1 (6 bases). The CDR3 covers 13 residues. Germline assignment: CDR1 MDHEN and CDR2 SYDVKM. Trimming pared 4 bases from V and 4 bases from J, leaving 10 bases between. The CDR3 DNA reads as TGTGCCAGCAGTTCCGGACAGCTCTATGGCTACACCTTC. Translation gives CASSSGQLYGYTF.

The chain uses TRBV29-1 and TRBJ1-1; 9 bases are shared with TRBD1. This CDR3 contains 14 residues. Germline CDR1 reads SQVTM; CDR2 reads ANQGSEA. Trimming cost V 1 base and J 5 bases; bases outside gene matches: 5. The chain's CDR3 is CSVEVGTGKTEAFF. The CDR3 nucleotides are TGCAGCGTTGAAGTCGGGACAGGGAAGACTGAAGCTTTCTTT.

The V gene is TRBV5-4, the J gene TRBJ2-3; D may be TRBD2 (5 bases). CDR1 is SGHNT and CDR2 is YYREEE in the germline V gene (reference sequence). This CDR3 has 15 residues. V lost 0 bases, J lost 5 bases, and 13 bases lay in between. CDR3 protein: CASSLDLRRVDTQYF. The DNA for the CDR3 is TGTGCCAGCAGCTTGGACCTACGGCGGGTAGATACGCAGTATTTT.

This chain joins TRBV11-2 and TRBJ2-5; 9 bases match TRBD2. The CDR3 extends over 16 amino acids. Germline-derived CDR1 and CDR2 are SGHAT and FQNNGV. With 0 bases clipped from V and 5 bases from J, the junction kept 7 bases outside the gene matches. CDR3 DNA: TGTGCCAGCAGCTTAGATCACGCGGGGGGGCTGGAGACCCAGTACTTC. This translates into CASSLDHAGGLETQYF.

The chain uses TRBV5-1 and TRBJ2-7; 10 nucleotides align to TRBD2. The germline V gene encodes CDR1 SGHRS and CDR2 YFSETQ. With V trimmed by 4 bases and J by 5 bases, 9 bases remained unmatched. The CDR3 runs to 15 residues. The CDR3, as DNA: TGCGCCAGCAGCAGTCTAGCGGGAGTCGAAAACGAGCAGTACTTC. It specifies CASSSLAGVENEQYF.

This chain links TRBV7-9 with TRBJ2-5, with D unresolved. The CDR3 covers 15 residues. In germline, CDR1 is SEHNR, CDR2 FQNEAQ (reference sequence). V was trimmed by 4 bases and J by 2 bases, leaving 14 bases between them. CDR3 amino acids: CASSSSGWEQETQYF. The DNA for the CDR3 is TGTGCCAGCAGCTCCTCCGGGTGGGAACAAGAGACCCAGTACTTC.

The CDR3 loop is CASSEAKVGQPYNSPLHF. For the CDR3, the DNA is TGTGCCAGCAGTGAAGCTAAAGTCGGCCAGCCCTATAATTCACCCCTCCACTTT. The chain uses TRBV6-1 and TRBJ1-6; D gene unclear. Trimming removed 0 bases from V and 2 bases from J, with 14 bases in between. CDR3 length: 18 amino acids. Germline V gene sequence: CDR1 MNHNS, CDR2 SASEGT.

DNA of the CDR3: TGCGCCAGCAGCGGGGGACAGGACCTCAATGAGCAGTTCTTC. This translates into CASSGGQDLNEQFF. This rearrangement joins TRBV5-1 to TRBJ2-1; 8 bases are a match to TRBD1. Per the germline V gene, CDR1 is SGHRS and CDR2 is YFSETQ. This CDR3 has 14 amino acids. J was trimmed by 6 bases and V by 4 bases; bases with no gene match: 6.

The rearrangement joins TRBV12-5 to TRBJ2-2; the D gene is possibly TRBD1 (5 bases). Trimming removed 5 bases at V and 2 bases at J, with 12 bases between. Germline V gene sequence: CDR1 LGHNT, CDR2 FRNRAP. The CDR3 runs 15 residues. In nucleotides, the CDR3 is TGTGCTAGTGGTGGGGCTTACATTAACACCGGGGAGCTGTTTTTT. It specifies CASGGAYINTGELFF.

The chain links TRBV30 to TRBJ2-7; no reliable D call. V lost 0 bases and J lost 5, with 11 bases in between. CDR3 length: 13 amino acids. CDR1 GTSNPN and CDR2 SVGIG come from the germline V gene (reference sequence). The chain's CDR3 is CAWSVNTPNEQYF. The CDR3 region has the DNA TGTGCCTGGAGTGTAAACACCCCAAACGAGCAGTACTTC.

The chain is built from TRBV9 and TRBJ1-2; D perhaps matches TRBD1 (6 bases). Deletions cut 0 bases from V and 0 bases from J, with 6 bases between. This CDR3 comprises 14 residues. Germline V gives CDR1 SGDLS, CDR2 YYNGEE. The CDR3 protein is CASSVGTANYGYTF. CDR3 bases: TGTGCCAGCAGCGTAGGGACAGCTAACTATGGCTACACCTTC.

DNA of the CDR3: TGTGCCAGTAGTATAAACAGGGTAAATGAGCAGTTCTTC. It yields the protein CASSINRVNEQFF. V gene TRBV19 combines with J gene TRBJ2-1; perhaps TRBD1 as D (6 bases). Germline V CDR1 and CDR2: LNHDA, SQIVND (reference sequence). V lost 2 bases and J 7 bases, leaving 9 bases between the germline ends. The CDR3 is 13 amino acids.

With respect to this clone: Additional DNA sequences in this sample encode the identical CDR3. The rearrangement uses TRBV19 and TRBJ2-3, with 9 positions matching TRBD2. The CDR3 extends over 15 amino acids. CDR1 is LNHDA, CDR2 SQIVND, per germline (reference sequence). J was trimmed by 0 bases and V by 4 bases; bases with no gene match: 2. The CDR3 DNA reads TGTGCCAGTAGTACTAGCGGGATGAGCACAGATACGCAGTATTTT. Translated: CASSTSGMSTDTQYF.

DNA for the CDR3: TGCGCCAGCATGGCAGGCCGAGCACAGGCAGGTGTGAACACTGAAGCTTTCTTT. Amino acid sequence: CASMAGRAQAGVNTEAFF. The chain uses TRBV5-1 and TRBJ1-1, with a weak D call TRBD1 (5 bases). This CDR3 is 18 amino acids long. In germline, CDR1 is SGHRS, CDR2 YFSETQ. The V gene lost 6 bases and the J gene lost 0 bases, with 24 bases spanning the gap. The whole variable domain, filled in from reference TRBV5-1 and TRBJ1-1, reads KAGVTQTPRYLIKTRGQQVTLSCSPISGHRSVSWYQQTPGQGLQFLFEYFSETQRNKGNFPGRFSGRQFSNSRSEMNVSTLELGDSALYLCASMAGRAQAGVNTEAFFGQGTRLTVV.

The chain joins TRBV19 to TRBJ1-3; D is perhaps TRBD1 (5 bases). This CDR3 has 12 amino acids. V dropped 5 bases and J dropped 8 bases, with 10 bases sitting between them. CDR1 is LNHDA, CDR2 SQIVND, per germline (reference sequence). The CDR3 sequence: CASSGPGDTIYF. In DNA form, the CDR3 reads TGTGCCAGTAGTGGACCGGGGGACACCATATATTTT. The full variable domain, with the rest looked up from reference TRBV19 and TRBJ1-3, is DGGITQSPKYLFRKEGQNVTLSCEQNLNHDAMYWYRQDPGQGLRLIYYSQIVNDFQKGDIAEGYSVSREKKESFPLTVTSAQKNPTAFYLCASSGPGDTIYFGEGSWLTVV.

This chain's CDR3 is CASSLERANEQFF. DNA for the CDR3: TGCGCCAGCAGCTTGGAGCGGGCCAATGAGCAGTTCTTC. The gene calls are TRBV5-1 and TRBJ2-1, with D possibly being TRBD2 (6 bases). The CDR3 consists of 13 residues. V lost 0 bases and J 6 bases, leaving 7 bases between the germline ends. Germline V gene data show CDR1 as SGHRS and CDR2 as YFSETQ.

Written as DNA, the CDR3 is TGCGCCAGCAGCCCCTCGACAGCTAACTATGGCTACACCTTC. It translates to CASSPSTANYGYTF. The chain carries TRBV5-1 and TRBJ1-2; D is perhaps TRBD1 (5 bases). The CDR3 totals 14 residues. The V and J ends lost 4 bases and 0 bases respectively, with 10 bases between them. Germline V gene lookup returns CDR1 SGHRS and CDR2 YFSETQ.